The 20 T cell receptor beta chains presented below share a single source sample, sequenced in a study of T cells in pancreatic ductal adenocarcinoma. The selected patients with pancreatic ductal adenocarcinoma had surgery but no neoadjuvant therapy. The repertoire was sequenced with immunoSEQ multiplex PCR; TCRdb's copy has only in-frame clones and lacks some. The table lists tens of thousands of clones, about 92% of them singletons. The sample consisted of PBMCs. The receptors here all came from a human donor with pancreatic ductal adenocarcinoma.

This chain connects TRBV19 to TRBJ2-1; 11 bases line up with TRBD2. The CDR3 length is 16 residues. CDR1 and CDR2 from the germline V gene are LNHDA and SQIVND (reference sequence). V lost 3 bases and J lost 5; bases outside the gene matches: 6. The CDR3 loop is CASSITSGSLDNEQFF. The CDR3 region has the DNA TGTGCCAGTAGTATTACTAGCGGGAGTCTCGACAATGAGCAGTTCTTC.

This chain uses TRBV5-1 with TRBJ2-3, with 11 positions matching TRBD2. V was clipped by 7 bases and J by 4 bases; unmatched bases: 20. The CDR3 has 19 residues. Germline CDR1 and CDR2: SGHRS and YFSETQ. CDR3 in amino acids: CASALLNSGRAGSSDTQYF. CDR3 DNA sequence: TGCGCCAGCGCGCTTCTAAATAGCGGGAGGGCCGGGTCCTCAGATACGCAGTATTTT.

Within the sample, this clone is medium-sized. This chain links TRBV6-4 with TRBJ2-3; D possibly corresponds to TRBD2 (6 bases). Germline V gene sequence: CDR1 MRHNA, CDR2 SNTAGT. The V end lost 3 bases, the J end lost 5 bases, and 12 bases lay between the germline ends. CDR3 length: 14 residues. CDR3 sequence (DNA): TGTGCCAGCAGTGAATCGGGAGTCGGAGATACGCAGTATTTT. Its translation is CASSESGVGDTQYF.

This chain connects TRBV11-3 to TRBJ2-7; possible D gene TRBD1, 6 bases. Germline CDR1 SGHNT, CDR2 YENEEA. This CDR3 comprises 15 residues. Deletions cut 3 bases from V and 3 bases from J, with 15 bases between. CDR3 amino acids: CASSFQGRGFYEQYF. DNA for the CDR3: TGTGCCAGCAGCTTCCAGGGCAGGGGTTTCTACGAGCAGTACTTC.

The V call is TRBV29-1, the J call TRBJ1-1, with D unresolved. The CDR3 covers 11 residues. Germline assignment: CDR1 SQVTM and CDR2 ANQGSEA. The V and J ends lost 4 bases and 7 bases respectively, with 10 bases between them. The CDR3 DNA follows: TGCAGCGTTGTAGGGCGGGTTGAAGCTTTCTTT. Translated, it gives CSVVGRVEAFF.

The rearrangement uses TRBV5-5 and TRBJ1-2; a possible D gene is TRBD1 (6 bases). Germline V lookup: CDR1 SGHKS, CDR2 YYEKEE (reference sequence). Trimming took off 2 bases at V and 7 bases at J, with 12 bases between the two ends. CDR3 size: 13 residues. CDR3 residues: CASSFKGEGGYTF. The CDR3 DNA reads TGTGCCAGCAGCTTTAAGGGGGAGGGTGGCTACACCTTC.

This sequence joins TRBV7-9 and TRBJ1-2, with D uncertain. The ends were cut back, 3 bases at V and 6 bases at J, with 11 bases in the middle. The V gene's germline CDR1 is SEHNR and CDR2 FQNEAQ (reference sequence). This CDR3 spans 13 amino acids. CDR3 in amino acids: CASSFSHGDGYTF. For the CDR3, the DNA is TGTGCCAGCAGCTTCAGCCACGGAGATGGCTACACCTTC.

The chain combines TRBV7-9 with TRBJ1-1; weak D call: TRBD1 (6 bases). Trimming cost V 6 bases and J 0 bases, with 17 bases left between them. The germline V gene has CDR1 SEHNR and CDR2 FQNEAQ (reference sequence). The CDR3 sequence is 16 residues long. CDR3 sequence reads: CASRSLGAGMNTEAFF. The CDR3 DNA sequence: TGTGCCAGCAGAAGTTTGGGGGCAGGCATGAACACTGAAGCTTTCTTT.

The chain recombines TRBV5-1 with TRBJ1-2; weak D call: TRBD1 (6 bases). Germline V lookup: CDR1 SGHRS, CDR2 YFSETQ. V was clipped by 4 bases and J by 2 bases, with 9 bases between them. There are 13 residues in the CDR3. The CDR3 protein is CASSTGGNYGYTF. In nucleotides, the CDR3 is TGCGCCAGCAGCACGGGGGGCAACTATGGCTACACCTTC.

Relative to its sample, this clone is medium-sized. The genes are TRBV9 and TRBJ2-1; no firm D call. The V gene's germline CDR1 is SGDLS and CDR2 YYNGEE. This CDR3 is built from 14 residues. V was shortened by 3 bases and J by 6 bases, with 13 bases between the two germline ends. The CDR3 sequence is CASSAPLLGNEQFF. The CDR3 DNA reads as TGTGCCAGCAGCGCACCACTTTTGGGCAATGAGCAGTTCTTC.

The gene calls are TRBV5-1 and TRBJ1-5; 7 positions agree with TRBD1. This CDR3 spans 15 amino acids. V lost 4 bases and J lost 5; bases outside the gene matches: 9. Per the germline V gene, CDR1 is SGHRS and CDR2 is YFSETQ. CDR3 bases: TGCGCCAGCAGCCCCGGGACAGAATCTTATCAGCCCCAGCATTTT. This codes for CASSPGTESYQPQHF. Filled out from reference TRBV5-1 and TRBJ1-5, the complete variable domain reads KAGVTQTPRYLIKTRGQQVTLSCSPISGHRSVSWYQQTPGQGLQFLFEYFSETQRNKGNFPGRFSGRQFSNSRSEMNVSTLELGDSALYLCASSPGTESYQPQHFGDGTRLSIL.

This clone has just one count. The chain carries TRBV4-2 and TRBJ2-7; 9 bases line up with TRBD1. The V and J ends lost 5 bases and 5 bases, in that order; junction bases with no gene match: 4. The germline gives CDR1 LGHNA, CDR2 YNFKEQ. The CDR3 runs to 13 residues. CDR3 protein: CASSLTGGNEQYF. CDR3 in DNA: TGTGCCAGCAGCTTGACAGGGGGAAACGAGCAGTACTTC.

The rearrangement joins TRBV18 to TRBJ2-7; a weak D match, TRBD2 (6 bases). The CDR3 extends over 13 amino acids. V was trimmed by 3 bases and J by 4 bases, leaving 10 bases between them. Germline assignment: CDR1 KGHSH and CDR2 LQKENI. CDR3 nucleotides: TGTGCCAGCTCACCGCCTGGGGGGTACGAGCAGTACTTC. This encodes CASSPPGGYEQYF.

A single count supports this clone. The chain recombines TRBV29-1 with TRBJ2-1; D might be TRBD2 (5 bases). Deletions cut 5 bases from V and 4 bases from J, with 15 bases between. CDR1 is SQVTM, CDR2 ANQGSEA, per germline. The CDR3 runs 14 residues. DNA for the CDR3: TGCAGCGTTCCCCCGGGGAGACCTTACAATGAGCAGTTCTTC. This translates into CSVPPGRPYNEQFF.

The chain couples TRBV28 to TRBJ2-5, with D perhaps TRBD1 or TRBD2 (6 bases each). Germline lookup yields CDR1 MDHEN and CDR2 SYDVKM. This CDR3 contains 15 residues. Trimming left V 7 bases short and J 1 base short, with 16 bases between. The CDR3 protein is CASTSPGGLQETQYF. CDR3 bases: TGTGCCAGCACCTCTCCCGGGGGCCTCCAAGAGACCCAGTACTTC.

The chain joins TRBV11-2 to TRBJ2-5, with TRBD2 identical over 15 bases. CDR3 length equals 16 residues. CDR1 and CDR2 from the germline V gene are SGHAT and FQNNGV. V was pared by 5 bases and J by 4 bases, with 5 bases of the junction left unmatched. CDR3 sequence: CASSRGLAGGAETQYF. CDR3 in DNA: TGTGCCAGCAGCCGAGGACTAGCGGGAGGGGCAGAGACCCAGTACTTC.

The V and J genes are TRBV27 and TRBJ2-7; 9 positions agree with TRBD2. From germline, CDR1 is MNHEY and CDR2 SMNVEV (reference sequence). V lost 5 bases to trimming and J lost 3 bases; unmatched junction nucleotides: 5. The CDR3 is 14 amino acids. The CDR3 region has the DNA TGTGCCAGCAGTCCGGGACTAGCTCTCTACGAGCAGTACTTC. Translated: CASSPGLALYEQYF.

In DNA form, the CDR3 reads TGTGCCAGCGCTCTGTACGAGCAGTACTTC. Its translation: CASALYEQYF. V usage is TRBV2 and J usage is TRBJ2-7, with D hard to call. V lost 8 bases and J 4 bases, leaving 6 bases between the germline ends. Germline CDR1 reads SNHLY; CDR2 reads FYNNEI. The length of the CDR3 is 10 residues.

V and J are TRBV7-2 and TRBJ1-5; D gene uncertain. V was clipped by 1 base and J by 3 bases, with 7 bases between them. The CDR3 extends over 14 amino acids. The germline V gene encodes CDR1 SGHTA and CDR2 FQGNSA. The CDR3 DNA sequence: TGTGCCAGCAGCTTAGGAGGGAACAATCAGCCCCAGCATTTT. Translation: CASSLGGNNQPQHF.

The CDR3 region has the DNA TGCGCCAGCAGCTTCGGCGGGAGGTCGTACGAGCAGTACTTC. This sequence encodes CASSFGGRSYEQYF. The V gene is TRBV5-1, the J gene TRBJ2-7, with 8 bases fitting TRBD2. The trim removed 2 bases at V and 4 bases at J, leaving 5 bases unmatched. This CDR3 is 14 amino acids long. CDR1 and CDR2 (germline): SGHRS, YFSETQ.